This T cell receptor beta chain was identified during a study of shared clonotypes between healthy human individuals. Study-level results: Only blood samples were collected, and tissue repertoires likely differ.

Points on this clone: Its antigen is still unknown.

Sequencing was performed with immunoSEQ multiplex PCR; in TCRdb, only in-frame clones are kept and a portion is missing. The sample records around 2.3 million clones, around 95% being singletons. The sample consisted of naive CD4+ T cells sorted from blood. Subset meaning: CD45RA+ positively selected. This sequence was found in a young man in good health.

CDR3 nucleotides: TGTGCCAGCACCAAAGCCGGGACTAGCGGGAGAAGTGTGCATGAGCAGTACTTC. The encoded protein is CASTKAGTSGRSVHEQYF. This sequence joins TRBV7-6 and TRBJ2-7; 14 bases are a match to TRBD2. The CDR3 is 18 residues long. Germline assignment: CDR1 SGHVS and CDR2 FNYEAQ. J gave up 7 bases and V 7 bases, and 18 bases lay outside the gene matches.